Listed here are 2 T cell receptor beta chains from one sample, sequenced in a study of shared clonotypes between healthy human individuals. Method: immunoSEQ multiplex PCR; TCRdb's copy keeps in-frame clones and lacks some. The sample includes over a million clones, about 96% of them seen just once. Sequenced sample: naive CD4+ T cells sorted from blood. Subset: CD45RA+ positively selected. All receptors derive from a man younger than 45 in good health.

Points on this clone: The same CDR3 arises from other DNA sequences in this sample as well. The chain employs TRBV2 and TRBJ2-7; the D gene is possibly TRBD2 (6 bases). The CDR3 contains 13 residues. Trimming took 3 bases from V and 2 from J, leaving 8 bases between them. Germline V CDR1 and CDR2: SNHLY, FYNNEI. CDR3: CASSDGGAYEQYF. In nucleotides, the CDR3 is TGTGCCAGCAGTGATGGAGGGGCCTACGAGCAGTACTTC.

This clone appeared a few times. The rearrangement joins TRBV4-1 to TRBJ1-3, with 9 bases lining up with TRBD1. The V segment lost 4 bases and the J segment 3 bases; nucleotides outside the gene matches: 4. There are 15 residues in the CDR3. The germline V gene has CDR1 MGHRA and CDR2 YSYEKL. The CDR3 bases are TGCGCCAGCAGCCCCCGGACAGGGGATGGAAACACCATATATTTT. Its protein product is CASSPRTGDGNTIYF.